Sequencing of this TCR beta chain was carried out in a study of spatial heterogeneity in lung cancer (dated by TCRdb to 2018 to 2020). Describing the broader study: Samples were obtained from 72 patients with early-stage, untreated non-small cell lung cancer from the lung TRACERx cohort. Nonsynonymous mutation counts, determined by whole-exome sequencing of tumor tissue, were related to features of the TCR repertoire. More beta-chain than alpha-chain transcripts were consistently detected, likely reflecting higher beta-chain transcript abundance. The study quantitatively compared TCR alpha and beta repertoires across multiple tumor regions, matched nontumor lung and blood in non-small cell lung cancer. In the raw uncorrected reads, each unique combination of TCR and UMI appeared more than ten times on average. Both alpha and beta chains were TCR-sequenced in samples taken at surgery, namely 220 tumor regions, 62 to 70 matched nontumor lung samples and 50 to 60 PBMC samples. Follow-up PBMC samples were sequenced whenever the samples were available, and the median time to follow-up was approximately 24 months after resection.

What the research found in general, with its limitations: Confirming at a functional level the hypothesis that regional TCRs recognize regional mutations was considered to require additional single-cell paired TCR alpha and beta sequencing. Ubiquitous expanded tumor TCRs were found in blood more often at tumor resection than at routine follow-up. Only around 14 patients were included in the comparisons of baseline and follow-up blood repertoires.

A note on this clonotype: Its specific antigen is unknown. Base qualities are not recorded, but no much larger clone differs from it by a single base.

Germline trimming: 5 bases from V, 5 bases from J; junction bases outside gene matches: 11. For CDR1 and CDR2, the germline V gene (reference sequence) lists DFQATT and SNEGSKA. From cysteine to phenylalanine, the CDR3 is 15 amino acids long. The CDR3 DNA has 45 bases and is translated from base 1. Per the publication, the time point label means: blood at routine non-recurrence follow-up after resection. TCR sequencing used whole RNA extracted from tumor and nontumor lung tissue, or from cryopreserved PBMC samples, without cell sorting. Patients were selected for TCR sequencing only if sufficient RNA was available from at least two tumor regions. The library was prepared using 5' RACE. Instrument on record: NextSeq 500. The TCR library protocol attached a unique molecular identifier to each TCR cDNA molecule to allow correction of PCR and sequencing errors. As for how the authors treated the data: TCR identification, UMI-based error correction and CDR3 extraction were performed with Decombinator tools. Expanded TCRs were defined as those above a frequency of 2 per 1,000, corresponding to the top 1% of the tumor frequency distribution. Each repertoire was subsampled 100 times to 5,000 TCRs, after which Renyi diversity was computed with the R vegan package. CDR3 similarity networks were built from amino acid triplet string-kernel similarity, with CDR3s being connected when pairwise similarity was above 0.82. TCRdb trimmed the raw reads at Q25, called clones with MiXCR and kept productive beta chains. Records with the same CDR3 protein are collapsed into one entry carrying the most frequent genes and DNA. TCRdb's processing, not the authors', yielded these V and J calls. This sample is represented by around 110,000 distinct CDR3 sequences; 12% of them were singletons. The ten largest make up 15% to 20% of the sample.

The chain uses TRBV20-1 and TRBJ1-5; 8 central nucleotides agree with TRBD1. This receptor was obtained from a male donor with early-stage non-small cell lung cancer. The sample consisted of PBMCs, taken at follow-up. The DNA is TGCAGTGCTTTTGACAGGGGAGGATATGATCAGCCCCAGCATTTT. Its amino acids are CSAFDRGGYDQPQHF.